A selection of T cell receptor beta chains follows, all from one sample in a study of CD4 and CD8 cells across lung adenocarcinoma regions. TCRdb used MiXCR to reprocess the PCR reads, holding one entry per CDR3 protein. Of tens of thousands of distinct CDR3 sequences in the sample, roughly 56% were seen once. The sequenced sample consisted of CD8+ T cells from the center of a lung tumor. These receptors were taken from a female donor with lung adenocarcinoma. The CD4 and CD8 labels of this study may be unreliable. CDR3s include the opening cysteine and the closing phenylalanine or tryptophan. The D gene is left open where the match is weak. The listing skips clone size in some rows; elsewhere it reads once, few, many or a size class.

TGTGCCAGCAGCCAGTGGGGGTACGGGAGCTACGAGCAGTACTTC	CASSQWGYGSYEQYF	-	TRBJ2-7	TRBV14	-
TGCAGCGTTGAAGACCACAGGAACATTCAGTACTTC	CSVEDHRNIQYF	-	TRBJ2-4	TRBV29-1	-
TGTGCCAGCCGTCACCAAGAGACCCAGTACTTT	CASRHQETQYF	-	TRBJ2-5	TRBV27	-
TGTGCCAGCAGTGCGGGGATCGGGGGCCGTGACCAAGAGACCCAGTATTTC	CASSAGIGGRDQETQYF	-	TRBJ2-5	TRBV27	-
TGCGCCAGCAGCCAAGCCGGTCGGGGCCTCCAAGAGACCCAGTACTTC	CASSQAGRGLQETQYF	-	TRBJ2-5	TRBV4-1	-
TGTGCCATCAGAACCTTCGAGGGGGCGCGAGATTCCTACAATGAGCAGTTCTTC	CAIRTFEGARDSYNEQFF	medium-sized	TRBJ2-1	TRBV10-3	TRBD1
TGTGCCAGCAGCCAAGACCGCAGCACAGATACGCAGTATTTT	CASSQDRSTDTQYF	-	TRBJ2-3	TRBV3-1	-
TGTGCCAGCAGGGTGGGAGGGGGGGCCTATGGCTACACCTTC	CASRVGGGAYGYTF	many	TRBJ1-2	TRBV6-1	-
TGTGCCAGCAGCTCGATAACTAGCGGCGATGAGCAGTTCTTC	CASSSITSGDEQFF	many	TRBJ2-1	TRBV11-3	TRBD2
TGTGCCAGCGACGTGGTCTACCATGAGCAGTTCTTC	CASDVVYHEQFF	-	TRBJ2-1	TRBV6-1	-
TGCGCCAGCAGTCGCAGGATGGATACAGATACGCAGTATTTT	CASSRRMDTDTQYF	-	TRBJ2-3	TRBV10-1	-
TGTGCCAGCAGTTACTCGAGGACAGGGACTGGCTACACCTTC	CASSYSRTGTGYTF	-	TRBJ1-2	TRBV6-5	TRBD1
TGTGCCAGCAGCTTAGGGACAGGCACCGGGGAGCTGTTTTTT	CASSLGTGTGELFF	many	TRBJ2-2	TRBV7-3	TRBD1
TGTGCCAGCACCCCCCTGAGAGGTGAGACCCAGTACTTC	CASTPLRGETQYF	-	TRBJ2-5	TRBV6-1	-
TGTGCGGGCAGTCAACGCCGACACCCAGAGACCCAGTATTTT	CAGSQRRHPETQYF	-	TRBJ2-3	TRBV6-2/TRBV6-3	-
TGTGCCAGCAGTACAGGACAGGGGAATAATCAGCCCCTCCACTTT	CASSTGQGNNQPLHF	-	TRBJ1-6	TRBV6-1	TRBD1
TGTGCCAGCAGACCCAACCTTCCGACTAGTGTAGGCAATGAGCAGTTCTTC	CASRPNLPTSVGNEQFF	-	TRBJ2-1	TRBV28	-
TGTGCCAGCACCGCGGGGCACGGGGGTCTCGACCAAGACACCCAGTACTTC	CASTAGHGGLDQDTQYF	-	TRBJ2-5	TRBV6-1	-
TGTGCCAGCAGCCTACAGCCAGCTAACTATGGCTACACCTTC	CASSLQPANYGYTF	-	TRBJ1-2	TRBV7-2	-
TGTGCCAGCAGCGCCCGCGAGACTGGCGGGATCAATGCGCAGTACTTT	CASSARETGGINAQYF	-	TRBJ2-1	TRBV27	-
TGTGCCAGCAAGGGGACAGGTTCCTCTGGGGCCAACGTCCTGACTTTC	CASKGTGSSGANVLTF	-	TRBJ2-6	TRBV3-1	TRBD1
TGTGCCAGCAGTGAATTCCGCGACAGCCAGGCCTACAATGAGCAGTTCTTC	CASSEFRDSQAYNEQFF	-	TRBJ2-1	TRBV25-1	-
TGCGCCAGCAGCTCACGGACTAGCAGCACCTCCGATGCGCAGTACTTC	CASSSRTSSTSDAQYF	-	TRBJ2-7	TRBV4-1	TRBD2
TGTGCCAGCAGGCTCCGCATGAACACTGAAGCTTTCTTT	CASRLRMNTEAFF	-	TRBJ1-1	TRBV6-1	-
TGCGCCAGCAGCTTGGATGGGGGGGACACAGATACGCAGTATTTT	CASSLDGGDTDTQYF	few	TRBJ2-3	TRBV5-1	TRBD2
TGTGCCGGGAGGCAGGGGGGGGGCTCCACAGATACCCAGTATTTT	CAGRQGGGSTDTQYF	-	TRBJ2-3	TRBV10-3	-